The entry that follows covers one T cell receptor beta chain sequence. Its antigen remains unknown. The sample carries other DNA sequences with the same CDR3. The data were taken from a study of beta chain features in type 1 diabetes. Findings of the study overall: For Type 1 diabetes patients, all four CD4+ subsets carried TCRB CDR3s that were moderately but significantly shorter.

Expressed TCRB transcripts got sequenced, as all isolated RNA was reverse transcribed. Assay used: immunoSEQ multiplex PCR; TCRdb lists only in-frame clones, some missing. The repertoire holds 680,000 or so clones, with around an eighth as singletons. The V end lost 3 bases, the J end lost 5 bases, and 10 bases lay between the germline ends. The CDR3 totals 13 residues. Germline-derived CDR1 and CDR2 are LNHDA and SQIVND (reference sequence). The sample comprised naive CD4+ T cells from blood. The gene calls are TRBV19 and TRBJ1-1; weak D call: TRBD1 (5 bases). The clonotype comes from a man in his late teens or twenties with type 1 diabetes. The CDR3 sequence: CASSIDRETEAFF. The CDR3 nucleotides are TGTGCCAGTAGTATTGACAGAGAGACTGAAGCTTTCTTT.